Shown below are 24 T cell receptor beta chains from a single sample sequenced in a study of blood T cell repertoires in COVID-19. The protocol was immunoSEQ multiplex PCR, while the TCRdb copy is restricted to in-frame clones and leaves out a portion. Of a few hundred thousand clones in the sample, 70% to 90% were seen once. Sequencing input: PBMCs or T cells enriched from blood (not recorded which). The source of these receptors is a young woman who had recovered from COVID-19.

The chain joins TRBV30 to TRBJ2-7, with 15 bases matching TRBD2. This CDR3 is built from 15 residues. J was trimmed by 6 bases and V by 2 bases; bases with no gene match: 5. Germline CDR1 reads GTSNPN; CDR2 reads SVGIG (reference sequence). The CDR3 sequence: CAWSLSGLAGGEQYF. The CDR3, as DNA: TGTGCCTGGAGTCTATCGGGACTAGCGGGAGGCGAGCAGTACTTC.

This chain links TRBV30 with TRBJ2-2, with D unresolved. This CDR3 has 12 amino acids. The V and J ends lost 0 bases and 6 bases respectively, with 5 bases between them. Germline loops: CDR1 GTSNPN, CDR2 SVGIG (reference sequence). For the CDR3, the DNA is TGTGCCTGGAGTGTACGGGCCGGGGAGCTGTTTTTT. Translation gives CAWSVRAGELFF.

The chain carries TRBV5-1 and TRBJ1-1; tentatively, D is TRBD1 (5 bases). V was shortened by 5 bases and J by 5 bases, with 13 bases between the two germline ends. From germline, CDR1 is SGHRS and CDR2 YFSETQ. The CDR3 is 13 residues long. CDR3 bases: TGCGCCAGCAGTACAGACAGCAATACTGAAGCTTTCTTT. Translation: CASSTDSNTEAFF.

This clone was observed a few times. The germline gene is not matched at one end of the junction; a read error may be the cause. The CDR3 is CASSLGTGVPNF. The CDR3 DNA sequence: TGCGCCAGCAGCCTCGGGACAGGAGTTCCCAACTTC. The genes are TRBV5-1 and TRBJ1-2; 8 bases agree with TRBD1. Germline V gives CDR1 SGHRS, CDR2 YFSETQ. The CDR3 runs to 12 residues.

This clone was counted between two and nine times. The genes are TRBV6-5 and TRBJ2-2; 7 positions agree with TRBD2. CDR3 length: 12 residues. Germline loops: CDR1 MNHEY, CDR2 SVGAGI. V dropped 9 bases and J dropped 4; count of bases not matched to a gene: 2. The DNA of the CDR3 is TGTGCCAGTGGGAGGGCCACCGGGGAGCTGTTTTTT. Its translation is CASGRATGELFF.

This sequence joins TRBV10-2 and TRBJ1-5; D remains ambiguous. The CDR3 extends over 16 amino acids. Per germline, CDR1 WSHSY and CDR2 SAAADI. V gave up 3 bases and J gave up 0 bases, with 12 bases separating them. The chain's CDR3 is CASSDTLSSSNQPQHF. The DNA of the CDR3 is TGCGCCAGCAGTGACACTCTGTCAAGTAGCAATCAGCCCCAGCATTTT.

The chain joins TRBV28 to TRBJ2-7, with D perhaps matching TRBD2 (6 bases). CDR1 is MDHEN and CDR2 is SYDVKM in the germline V gene. Trimming removed 4 bases from V and 4 bases from J, with 20 bases in between. The CDR3 has 16 amino acids. In DNA, the CDR3 is TGTGCCAGCAGTTGGTCGTGGGCAGGGAGGTCGTACGAGCAGTACTTC. Its translation: CASSWSWAGRSYEQYF.

The chain is built from TRBV7-9 and TRBJ1-5; 10 positions agree with TRBD1. Trimming at V came to 3 bases and at J to 6 bases, leaving 11 bases not matched to a gene. Germline-derived CDR1 and CDR2 are SEHNR and FQNEAQ (reference sequence). CDR3 length equals 17 residues. This CDR3 is CASSFGRRGQGSQPQHF. The CDR3 DNA follows: TGTGCCAGCAGCTTTGGACGCCGGGGACAGGGGTCTCAGCCCCAGCATTTT. The entire variable domain, with the rest obtained from reference TRBV7-9 and TRBJ1-5, is as follows: DTGVSQNPRHKITKRGQNVTFRCDPISEHNRLYWYRQTLGQGPEFLTYFQNEAQLEKSRLLSDRFSAERPKGSFSTLEIQRTEQGDSAMYLCASSFGRRGQGSQPQHFGDGTRLSIL.

The rearrangement uses TRBV28 and TRBJ1-2, with 7 bases matching TRBD1. This CDR3 is 16 amino acids long. The germline V gene encodes CDR1 MDHEN and CDR2 SYDVKM. Losses at the gene ends were 3 bases for V and 3 bases for J; bases not matched to a gene: 10. CDR3 loop: CASSFGPTGEDYGYTF. For the CDR3, the DNA is TGTGCCAGCAGTTTTGGCCCAACAGGGGAGGACTATGGCTACACCTTC.

This rearrangement joins TRBV7-6 to TRBJ1-2; tentatively, D is TRBD1 (6 bases). The ends were cut back, 1 base at V and 6 bases at J, with 12 bases in the middle. CDR3 length: 14 amino acids. Germline CDR1 SGHVS, CDR2 FNYEAQ. The CDR3 DNA sequence: TGTGCCAGCAGCTTAGGGCAGGGGTTTGATGGCTACACCTTC. Translated: CASSLGQGFDGYTF.

This clone was seen a handful of times. The gene calls are TRBV2 and TRBJ1-6, with D possibly matching TRBD1 (6 bases). The CDR3 is 13 residues long. V was shortened by 8 bases and J by 6 bases, with 11 bases between the two germline ends. The germline gives CDR1 SNHLY, CDR2 FYNNEI. CDR3 DNA: TGTGCCAGCGGACAGCATCTTAATTCACCCCTCCACTTT. Translation: CASGQHLNSPLHF.

The V and J genes are TRBV12-3 or TRBV12-4 and TRBJ1-4; D is possibly TRBD1 (6 bases). Trimming left V 4 bases short and J 8 bases short, with 11 bases between. CDR3 length: 13 amino acids. CDR3 in DNA: TGTGCCAGCAGTTCCTCGAGGGGGGAAAAACTGTTTTTT. Amino acids: CASSSSRGEKLFF.

This chain links TRBV19 with TRBJ1-5; D gene unclear. V shed 9 bases and J shed 7 bases, with 7 bases lying between them. The CDR3 totals 10 residues. The V gene's germline CDR1 is LNHDA and CDR2 SQIVND (reference sequence). DNA for the CDR3: TGTGCCAGCAACAAACAGCCCCAGCATTTT. The encoded protein is CASNKQPQHF.

The J gene is TRBJ2-7, the V gene TRBV11-2, with 11 bases fitting TRBD2. V lost 6 bases, J lost 3 bases, and 10 bases stayed unmatched. Germline CDR1 reads SGHAT; CDR2 reads FQNNGV. This CDR3 is built from 16 residues. The DNA of the CDR3 is TGTGCCAGCAGGTTACTAGCGGGAGTGGCCCTCTACGAGCAGTACTTC. Its protein product is CASRLLAGVALYEQYF.

V usage is TRBV30 and J usage is TRBJ1-2; TRBD1 aligns across 9 bases. The CDR3 length is 14 residues. Per germline, CDR1 GTSNPN and CDR2 SVGIG (reference sequence). The trim removed 3 bases at V and 4 bases at J, leaving 6 bases unmatched. In nucleotides, the CDR3 is TGTGCCTGGAGGGTACAGGGGGCTCCCTATGGCTACACCTTC. It codes for CAWRVQGAPYGYTF.

The rearrangement links TRBV30 to TRBJ2-7; D might be TRBD2 (6 bases). Trimming shortened V by 0 bases and J by 3 bases, and 12 bases separated the two germline ends. The germline V gene encodes CDR1 GTSNPN and CDR2 SVGIG (reference sequence). The CDR3 has 14 residues. CDR3 sequence reads: CAWSVGTGNYEQYF. The DNA for the CDR3 is TGTGCCTGGAGTGTAGGGACTGGGAACTACGAGCAGTACTTC. The full variable domain, its missing parts supplied by reference TRBV30 and TRBJ2-7, is SQTIHQWPATLVQPVGSPLSLECTVEGTSNPNLYWYRQAAGRGLQLLFYSVGIGQISSEVPQNLSASRPQDRQFILSSKKLLLSDSGFYLCAWSVGTGNYEQYFGPGTRLTVT.

The V call is TRBV13, the J call TRBJ2-5; 8 bases are a match to TRBD2. The CDR3 has 14 residues. Trimming at V came to 2 bases and at J to 2 bases, leaving 1 base not matched to a gene. CDR1 is PRHDT, CDR2 FYEKMQ, per germline (reference sequence). The CDR3 nucleotides read TGTGCCAGCAGCTTAAGCGGGGGACAAGAGACCCAGTACTTC. Translating gives CASSLSGGQETQYF.

The V and J genes are TRBV7-9 and TRBJ2-2, with D perhaps TRBD1 (6 bases). V was cut by 3 bases and J by 3 bases, with 8 bases left in between. CDR3 size: 14 residues. Germline V CDR1 and CDR2: SEHNR, FQNEAQ (reference sequence). The CDR3 region is CASSFRGDTGELFF. CDR3 sequence (DNA): TGTGCCAGCAGCTTCAGGGGTGACACCGGGGAGCTGTTTTTT.

Comment on this clone: The junction departs from the called germline gene at one end, perhaps through a read error. This same CDR3 is encoded by further DNA sequences in the sample. The gene calls are TRBV6-5 and TRBJ2-7, with D possibly matching TRBD1 (6 bases). The CDR3 runs 12 residues. Germline CDR1 and CDR2: MNHEY and SVGAGI. CDR3 nucleotides: TGTGCCAGCAGTACAGGGTCCTACGAACAGTACTTC. It codes for CASSTGSYEQYF.

CDR3 sequence reads: CAWSGGQGLDGYTF. CDR3 DNA: TGTGCCTGGAGTGGTGGGCAGGGGTTGGATGGCTACACCTTC. V usage is TRBV30 and J usage is TRBJ1-2; tentatively, D is TRBD1 (6 bases). V shed 1 base and J shed 6 bases, with 15 bases lying between them. This CDR3 spans 14 amino acids. Germline V gene sequence: CDR1 GTSNPN, CDR2 SVGIG (reference sequence).

This sequence joins TRBV5-8 and TRBJ1-1; the D is unclear. The V end was cut by 0 bases, the J end by 2 bases, with 11 bases between. Per germline, CDR1 SGHTS and CDR2 YDEGEE. The CDR3 spans 15 residues. CDR3 protein: CASSLDARQNTEAFF. CDR3 DNA sequence: TGTGCCAGCAGCTTGGATGCCAGGCAAAACACTGAAGCTTTCTTT.

V and J are TRBV20-1 and TRBJ1-2; TRBD1 might be the D (6 bases). CDR1 and CDR2 from the germline V gene are DFQATT and SNEGSKA (reference sequence). There are 11 residues in the CDR3. The CDR3 DNA reads as TGCAGGGCGGGGGGCGTCGGAGGCTACACCTTC. Protein product: CRAGGVGGYTF.

This clone has a single count. The gene calls are TRBV15 and TRBJ1-4; possible D gene TRBD1, 6 bases. V dropped 1 base and J dropped 6 bases, with 12 bases sitting between them. This CDR3 has 15 amino acids. CDR1 and CDR2 (germline): LNHNV, YYDKDF (reference sequence). The CDR3 sequence: CATSRAGGADEKLFF. The CDR3 DNA is TGTGCCACCAGCAGAGCGGGGGGGGCTGATGAAAAACTGTTTTTT.

The chain combines TRBV6-5 with TRBJ1-4; D gene unclear. The V end was cut by 3 bases, the J end by 8 bases, with 10 bases between. This CDR3 comprises 13 residues. Germline V lookup: CDR1 MNHEY, CDR2 SVGAGI. In nucleotides, the CDR3 is TGTGCCAGCAGTTATTACCTCGAGGAAAAACTGTTTTTT. As protein: CASSYYLEEKLFF.